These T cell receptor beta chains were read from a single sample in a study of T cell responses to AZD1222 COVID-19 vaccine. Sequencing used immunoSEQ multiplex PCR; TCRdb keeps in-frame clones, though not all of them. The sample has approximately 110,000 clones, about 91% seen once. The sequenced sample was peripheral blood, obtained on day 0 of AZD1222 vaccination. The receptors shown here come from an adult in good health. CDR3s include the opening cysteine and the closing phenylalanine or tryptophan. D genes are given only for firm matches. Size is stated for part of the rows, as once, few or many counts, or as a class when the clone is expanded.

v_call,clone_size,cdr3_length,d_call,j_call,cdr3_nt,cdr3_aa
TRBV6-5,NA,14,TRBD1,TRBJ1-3,TGTGCCAGCAGGGACAGGGTGGCTGGAAACACCATATATTTT,CASRDRVAGNTIYF
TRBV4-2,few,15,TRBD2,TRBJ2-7,TGTGCCAGCAGCCAGGGACTAGCCCGCGGGGACGAGCAGTACTTC,CASSQGLARGDEQYF
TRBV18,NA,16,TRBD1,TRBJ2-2,TGTGCCAGCTCACCGACCGGGACAGGGGATTCCGGGGAGCTGTTTTTT,CASSPTGTGDSGELFF
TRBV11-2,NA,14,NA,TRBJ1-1,TGTGCCAGCAGCTTCTATAGCCGGGACACTGAAGCTTTCTTT,CASSFYSRDTEAFF
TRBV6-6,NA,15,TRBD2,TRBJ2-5,TGTGCCAGCAGTTCAACTAGCGGGGGGGCCGAGACCCAGTACTTC,CASSSTSGGAETQYF
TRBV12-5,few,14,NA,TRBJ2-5,TGTGCTAGTGGACCCGGGACTGGCCAAGAGACCCAGTACTTC,CASGPGTGQETQYF
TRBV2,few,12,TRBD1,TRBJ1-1,TGTGCCAGCATGGACAGGGGGATGGAAGCTTTCTTT,CASMDRGMEAFF
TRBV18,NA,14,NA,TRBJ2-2,TGTGCCAGCTCACCTTTCCGGGGGCCCGGGGAGCTGTTTTTT,CASSPFRGPGELFF
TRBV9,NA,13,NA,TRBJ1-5,TGTGCCAGCAGCGTAGGGGACAACCAGCCCCAGCATTTT,CASSVGDNQPQHF
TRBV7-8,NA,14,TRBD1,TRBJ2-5,TGTGCCAGCAGCAGAGGACAGGGGGTAGAGACCCAGTACTTC,CASSRGQGVETQYF
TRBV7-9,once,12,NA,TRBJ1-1,TGTGCCAGCAGCTTTTGGGGGAACGGAGCTTTCTTT,CASSFWGNGAFF
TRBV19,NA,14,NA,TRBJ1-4,TGTGCCAGTAGCCCCCCCGGCGGGTATGAAAAACTGTTTTTT,CASSPPGGYEKLFF
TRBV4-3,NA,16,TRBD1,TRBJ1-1,TGCGCCAGCAGTCACTTCGGACAGGTTAGTAGGACTGAAGCTTTCTTT,CASSHFGQVSRTEAFF
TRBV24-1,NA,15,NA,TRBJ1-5,TGTGCCACCAGTGATTTAAGGAGGGGCGATCAGCCCCAGCATTTT,CATSDLRRGDQPQHF
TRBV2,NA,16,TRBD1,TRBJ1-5,TGTGCCAGCAGCCCTCAGGGGGGTAATAGCAATCAGCCCCAGCATTTT,CASSPQGGNSNQPQHF
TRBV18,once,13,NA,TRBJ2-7,TGTGCCAGCTCTTTCGGACTCGACTACGAGCAGTACTTC,CASSFGLDYEQYF
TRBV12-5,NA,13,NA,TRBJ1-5,TGTGCTAGTGGTTTGTCGTTGGACCAGCCCCAGCATTTT,CASGLSLDQPQHF
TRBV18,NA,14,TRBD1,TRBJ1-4,TGTGCCAGCTCACGGACAGGGGTGAATGAAAAACTGTTTTTT,CASSRTGVNEKLFF
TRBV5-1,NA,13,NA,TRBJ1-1,TGCGCCAGCAGCTGGACTTCTAACGGTGAAGCTTTCTTT,CASSWTSNGEAFF
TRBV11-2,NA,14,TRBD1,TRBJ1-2,TGTGCCAGCAGCTTGGGGGGACAGGTCTATGGCTACACCTTC,CASSLGGQVYGYTF
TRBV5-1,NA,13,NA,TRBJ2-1,TGCGCCAGCAGCTTGTACCACTACAATGAGCAGTTCTTC,CASSLYHYNEQFF
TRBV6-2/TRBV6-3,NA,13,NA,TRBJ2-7,TGTGCCAGCGGCCCAGGGTCGACCTACGAGCAGTACTTC,CASGPGSTYEQYF
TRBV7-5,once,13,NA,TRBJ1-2,TGTGCCAGAAGTTTTCCGGGACTTGGAAACACCACCTTC,CARSFPGLGNTTF
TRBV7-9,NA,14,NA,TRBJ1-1,TGTGCCAGCAGCTTCCCGGGGGTGGGCGCTGAAGCTTTCTTT,CASSFPGVGAEAFF
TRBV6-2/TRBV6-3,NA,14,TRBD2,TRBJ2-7,TGTGCCAGCAGTTCCGGTTCGGGGGGCTACGAGCAGTACTTC,CASSSGSGGYEQYF
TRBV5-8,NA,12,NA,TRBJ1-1,TGTGCCAGCAGCTTAAATGGACCTGAAGCTTTCTTT,CASSLNGPEAFF
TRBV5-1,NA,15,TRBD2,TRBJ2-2,TGCGCCAGCAGCCCCGGGACTAGTCAGCCCGGGGAGCTGTTTTTT,CASSPGTSQPGELFF
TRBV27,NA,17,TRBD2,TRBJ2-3,TGTGCCAGCAGTAGTAAAGCTGGCGGGAGGGGCACAGATACGCAGTATTTT,CASSSKAGGRGTDTQYF
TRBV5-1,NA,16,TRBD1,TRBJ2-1,TGCGCCAGCAGCTCTGGACAGGGGATACCCTTGGATGAGCAGTTCTTC,CASSSGQGIPLDEQFF
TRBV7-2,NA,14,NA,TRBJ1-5,TGTGCCAGCAGCTTTCAGGGGAATTATCAGCCCCAGCATTTT,CASSFQGNYQPQHF
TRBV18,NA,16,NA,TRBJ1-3,TGTGCCAGCTCACTGTACAGGGTGGACTCTGGAAACACCATATATTTT,CASSLYRVDSGNTIYF
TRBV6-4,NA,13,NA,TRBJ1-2,TGTGCCAGCAGTCCACAGGGAGCGAATGGCTACACCTTC,CASSPQGANGYTF
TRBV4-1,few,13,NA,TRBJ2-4,TGCGCCAGCAGCCAGTCGGTCGGGGGCATTCAGTACTTC,CASSQSVGGIQYF